The 24 T cell receptor beta chains reported below all come from one sample, sequenced in a study of blood T cell repertoires in COVID-19. Method: immunoSEQ multiplex PCR; TCRdb's copy keeps in-frame clones and lacks some. The data hold 250,000 to 350,000 clones, with around 81% observed a single time. The sequencing sample was made of peripheral blood. The source of these receptors is a person between 65 and 79 years old with COVID-19, enrolled during active disease.

The chain has TRBV6-7 and TRBJ2-7, with D maybe TRBD2 (5 bases). TRBV6-7 is known as an ORF, though its function is uncertain. The CDR3 is 18 amino acids. V lost 0 bases, J lost 4 bases, and 22 bases lay in between. Written as DNA, the CDR3 is TGTGCCAGCAGTTACTCGAGATGGAGTGGAGGATCAGCTTACGAGCAGTACTTC. Protein sequence: CASSYSRWSGGSAYEQYF.

This rearrangement joins TRBV9 to TRBJ1-6, with D possibly matching TRBD1 (6 bases). The length of the CDR3 is 15 residues. V shed 2 bases and J shed 5 bases, with 11 bases lying between them. Germline CDR1 is SGDLS and CDR2 is YYNGEE. The CDR3 bases are TGTGCCAGCAGCGTTAGACAGGCGGATAATTCACCCCTCCACTTT. Amino acids: CASSVRQADNSPLHF.

The V call is TRBV2, the J call TRBJ2-7; 10 nucleotides align to TRBD2. J was trimmed by 3 bases and V by 3 bases; bases with no gene match: 17. The CDR3 is 19 amino acids. Per the germline V gene, CDR1 is SNHLY and CDR2 is FYNNEI. CDR3 residues: CASSDLGLAGVLRFYEQYF. The CDR3 DNA reads TGTGCCAGCAGTGATCTCGGTCTAGCGGGGGTCCTGCGATTCTACGAGCAGTACTTC. Complete variable domain (other parts from reference TRBV2 and TRBJ2-7): EPEVTQTPSHQVTQMGQEVILRCVPISNHLYFYWYRQILGQKVEFLVSFYNNEISEKSEIFDDQFSVERPDGSNFTLKIRSTKLEDSAMYFCASSDLGLAGVLRFYEQYFGPGTRLTVT.

The chain couples TRBV11-3 to TRBJ2-2; tentatively, D is TRBD1 (6 bases). Germline V gene sequence: CDR1 SGHNT, CDR2 YENEEA. The germline V and J ends were trimmed by 5 bases and 6 bases, with 19 bases remaining between them. The CDR3 is 16 amino acids. CDR3 sequence: CASSPWGPSAPGELFF. The CDR3 nucleotides are TGTGCCAGCAGCCCCTGGGGGCCAAGCGCCCCCGGGGAGCTGTTTTTT. Full variable domain (outside the CDR3, taken from reference TRBV11-3 and TRBJ2-2): EAGVVQSPRYKIIEKKQPVAFWCNPISGHNTLYWYLQNLGQGPELLIRYENEEAVDDSQLPKDRFSAERLKGVDSTLKIQPAELGDSAVYLCASSPWGPSAPGELFFGEGSRLTVL.

The count of this clone is one. This rearrangement joins TRBV4-1 to TRBJ1-4; the match to TRBD1 covers 9 bases. V gave up 4 bases and J gave up 5 bases; unmatched junction bases: 8. CDR1 is MGHRA, CDR2 YSYEKL, per germline. The CDR3 contains 16 residues. CDR3 in DNA: TGCGCCAGCAGCCTAATATGGGACAGGGCCAATGAAAAACTGTTTTTT. Translation gives CASSLIWDRANEKLFF.

V and J are TRBV29-1 and TRBJ2-7; 10 positions match TRBD2. The CDR3 covers 17 residues. In germline, CDR1 is SQVTM, CDR2 ANQGSEA. J gave up 5 bases and V 1 base, and 14 bases lay outside the gene matches. CDR3 in amino acids: CSVEGGAGVAGGDEQYF. The CDR3 DNA follows: TGCAGCGTTGAAGGGGGCGCAGGGGTAGCGGGAGGTGACGAGCAGTACTTC.

The chain employs TRBV3-1 (or the pseudogene TRBV3-2) and TRBJ2-1, with TRBD2 matching over 7 bases. The CDR3 is 17 amino acids. With V trimmed by 3 bases and J by 3 bases, 11 bases remained unmatched. Germline values: CDR1 LGHDT, CDR2 YNNKEL (reference sequence). CDR3 region: CASSHPRAGRDYNEQFF. The DNA of the CDR3 is TGTGCCAGCAGCCATCCACGAGCGGGGCGAGACTACAATGAGCAGTTCTTC.

This sequence joins TRBV2 and TRBJ2-3; 11 nucleotides align to TRBD2. There are 15 residues in the CDR3. J gave up 6 bases and V 4 bases, and 6 bases lay outside the gene matches. CDR1 SNHLY and CDR2 FYNNEI come from the germline V gene. CDR3: CASSGGTSGVDTQYF. CDR3 DNA sequence: TGTGCCAGCAGTGGTGGGACTAGCGGTGTGGATACGCAGTATTTT.

J is TRBJ1-1 and V is TRBV5-4; 7 positions agree with TRBD1. V trimming: 0 bases; J trimming: 3 bases; junction bases outside the gene matches: 5. CDR3 length: 15 amino acids. Per the germline V gene, CDR1 is SGHNT and CDR2 is YYREEE (reference sequence). The CDR3 coding sequence is TGTGCCAGCAGCTTGGAGAGGGGGCGCGACACTGAAGCTTTCTTT. This encodes CASSLERGRDTEAFF. The full variable domain, its missing parts supplied by reference TRBV5-4 and TRBJ1-1, is ETGVTQSPTHLIKTRGQQVTLRCSSQSGHNTVSWYQQALGQGPQFIFQYYREEENGRGNFPPRFSGLQFPNYSSELNVNALELDDSALYLCASSLERGRDTEAFFGQGTRLTVV.

The chain couples TRBV7-6 to TRBJ1-6; D call uncertain. Germline CDR1 reads SGHVS; CDR2 reads FNYEAQ. The CDR3 spans 15 residues. Trimming cost V 2 bases and J 0 bases, with 5 bases left between them. This CDR3 reads CASSLLSSYNSPLHF. In nucleotides, the CDR3 is TGTGCCAGCAGCTTACTGAGCTCCTATAATTCACCCCTCCACTTT.

The chain carries TRBV5-1 and TRBJ1-1; TRBD1 is a possible D gene (5 bases). V was pared by 2 bases and J by 1 base, with 21 bases between. The germline V gene encodes CDR1 SGHRS and CDR2 YFSETQ. The CDR3 runs 18 residues. As DNA, the CDR3 is TGCGCCAGCAGCTTCAAGTTAGCGGGGTTGACAGCGAACACTGAAGCTTTCTTT. Protein product: CASSFKLAGLTANTEAFF. Complete variable domain (other parts from reference TRBV5-1 and TRBJ1-1): KAGVTQTPRYLIKTRGQQVTLSCSPISGHRSVSWYQQTPGQGLQFLFEYFSETQRNKGNFPGRFSGRQFSNSRSEMNVSTLELGDSALYLCASSFKLAGLTANTEAFFGQGTRLTVV.

The rearrangement uses TRBV10-3 and TRBJ2-1; 10 nucleotides agree with TRBD2. CDR3 length: 14 amino acids. V lost 11 bases to trimming and J lost 13 bases; unmatched junction nucleotides: 17. CDR1 ENHRY and CDR2 SYGVKD come from the germline V gene. CDR3 protein: CASTGTQRGGPQFF. The CDR3 DNA reads TGTGCCTCCACAGGTACCCAGCGGGGGGGCCCTCAGTTCTTC.

Only a few counts were recorded for this clone. CDR3 nucleotides: TGCGCCAGCAGCCCCGCCAGGGCGGGAGTCTTCACTGAAGCTTTCTTT. This codes for CASSPARAGVFTEAFF. The chain links TRBV4-1 to TRBJ1-1, with D possibly being TRBD1 (5 bases). V was trimmed by 4 bases and J by 4 bases, leaving 19 bases between them. Germline assignment: CDR1 MGHRA and CDR2 YSYEKL. The CDR3 length is 16 residues.

The rearrangement links TRBV19 to TRBJ1-4; TRBD1 aligns across 8 bases. Germline-derived CDR1 and CDR2 are LNHDA and SQIVND (reference sequence). This CDR3 comprises 15 residues. V shed 5 bases, J shed 3 bases, and the junction held 5 bases outside the gene matches. The CDR3 loop reads CASSVTGGPNEKLFF. CDR3 sequence (DNA): TGTGCCAGTAGTGTTACAGGGGGACCTAATGAAAAACTGTTTTTT.

V and J are TRBV7-6 and TRBJ2-1; D is possibly TRBD2 (5 bases). Trimming removed 4 bases from V and 6 bases from J, with 16 bases in between. Germline lookup yields CDR1 SGHVS and CDR2 FNYEAQ. This CDR3 has 15 amino acids. DNA of the CDR3: TGTGCCAGCAGCTCCGGAGGTGGACCCCTCAATGAGCAGTTCTTC. Protein: CASSSGGGPLNEQFF.

V and J are TRBV18 and TRBJ2-5; 7 bases match TRBD1. The CDR3 consists of 13 residues. V dropped 6 bases and J dropped 1; count of bases not matched to a gene: 2. CDR1 is KGHSH, CDR2 LQKENI, per germline. The CDR3 DNA is TGTGCCAGCTCCGGGACAGTCCAAGAGACCCAGTACTTC. It yields the protein CASSGTVQETQYF.

This chain connects TRBV10-3 to TRBJ2-5, with 11 bases matching TRBD1. Germline CDR1 reads ENHRY; CDR2 reads SYGVKD. The CDR3 spans 17 residues. J lost 10 bases, V lost 4 bases, and 17 bases had no gene match. CDR3 residues: CAISAGTGGYWNEVQYF. CDR3 nucleotides: TGTGCCATCAGTGCCGGGACAGGGGGTTATTGGAATGAGGTCCAGTACTTC.

This clone was seen a few times. The chain joins TRBV5-7 to TRBJ2-2; 9 bases match TRBD1. TRBV5-7 counts as an open reading frame of uncertain function. V lost 3 bases and J lost 4; bases outside the gene matches: 7. This CDR3 is 16 amino acids long. CDR3 sequence: CASSSIDRGGTGELFF. The CDR3 nucleotides read TGTGCCAGCAGCTCTATTGACAGGGGGGGCACCGGGGAGCTGTTTTTT.

This clone was recorded once. The V and J genes are TRBV28 and TRBJ1-3, with 8 bases that match TRBD1. The CDR3 length is 17 residues. V dropped 5 bases and J dropped 0; count of bases not matched to a gene: 9. Germline assignment: CDR1 MDHEN and CDR2 SYDVKM. CDR3 region: CASSPLDRANSGNTIYF. For the CDR3, the DNA is TGTGCCAGCAGTCCCCTGGACAGGGCCAACTCTGGAAACACCATATATTTT.

The CDR3, as DNA: TGTGCCAGCTCACTTGGGGCTAGCGCGGAGACCCAGTACTTC. Translation gives CASSLGASAETQYF. The V and J genes are TRBV18 and TRBJ2-5; a possible D gene is TRBD2 (6 bases). The CDR3 runs 14 residues. Germline V gene sequence: CDR1 KGHSH, CDR2 LQKENI. Trimming removed 4 bases at V and 5 bases at J, with 14 bases between.

This clone has just one count. V and J are TRBV6-5 and TRBJ2-2; D gene uncertain. CDR1 and CDR2 from the germline V gene are MNHEY and SVGAGI. This CDR3 spans 14 amino acids. V dropped 3 bases and J dropped 2 bases, with 7 bases sitting between them. CDR3 region: CASSYRQNTGELFF. DNA for the CDR3: TGTGCCAGCAGTTATCGACAAAACACCGGGGAGCTGTTTTTT.

This clone is a singleton in its sample. V usage is TRBV2 and J usage is TRBJ1-4, with 9 bases aligning to TRBD1. The CDR3 is made up of 14 amino acids. V lost 3 bases and J lost 10; bases outside the gene matches: 6. The germline V gene has CDR1 SNHLY and CDR2 FYNNEI. The CDR3 reads CASSDRDRVVKLFF. The CDR3 nucleotides read TGTGCCAGCAGTGACCGGGACAGGGTAGTAAAACTGTTTTTT.

The rearrangement links TRBV28 to TRBJ1-5; the D is unclear. This CDR3 region has 12 residues. Germline loops: CDR1 MDHEN, CDR2 SYDVKM. Trimming stripped 4 bases from V and 4 bases from J, with 5 bases between. The CDR3 reads CASSSVNQPQHF. CDR3 bases: TGTGCCAGCAGTTCCGTGAATCAGCCCCAGCATTTT.

This sequence joins TRBV30 and TRBJ2-7, with 9 positions matching TRBD1. CDR1 and CDR2 (germline): GTSNPN, SVGIG (reference sequence). This CDR3 comprises 15 residues. V trimming: 1 base; J trimming: 0 bases; junction bases outside the gene matches: 4. CDR3 bases: TGTGCCTGGAGTGGGACAGGGGTTATCTCCTACGAGCAGTACTTC. Translating it yields CAWSGTGVISYEQYF.